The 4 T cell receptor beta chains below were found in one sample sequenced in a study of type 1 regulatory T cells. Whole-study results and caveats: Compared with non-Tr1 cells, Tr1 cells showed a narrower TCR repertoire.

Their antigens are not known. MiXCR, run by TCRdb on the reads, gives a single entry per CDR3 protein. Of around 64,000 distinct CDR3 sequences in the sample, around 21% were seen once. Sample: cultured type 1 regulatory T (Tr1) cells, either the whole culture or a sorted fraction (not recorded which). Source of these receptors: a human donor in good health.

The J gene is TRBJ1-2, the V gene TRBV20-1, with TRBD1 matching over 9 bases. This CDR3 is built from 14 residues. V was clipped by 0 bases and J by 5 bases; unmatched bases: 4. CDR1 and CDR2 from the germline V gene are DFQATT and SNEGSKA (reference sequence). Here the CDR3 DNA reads TGCAGTGCTAGAGATGGGGGGACAGGGTATGGCTACACCTTC. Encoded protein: CSARDGGTGYGYTF.

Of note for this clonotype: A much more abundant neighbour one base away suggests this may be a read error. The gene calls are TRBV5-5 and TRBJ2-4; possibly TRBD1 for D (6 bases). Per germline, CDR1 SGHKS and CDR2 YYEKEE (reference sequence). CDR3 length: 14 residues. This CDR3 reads CASSRQEIKNIQHF. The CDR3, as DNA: TGTGCCAGCAGCCGACAGGAAATAAAAAACATTCAGCACTTC. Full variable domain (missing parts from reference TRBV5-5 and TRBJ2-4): DAGVTQSPTHLIKTRGQQVTLRCSPISGHKSVSWYQQVLGQGPQFIFQYYEKEERGRGNFPDRFSARQFPNYSSELNVNALLLGDSALYLCASSRQEIKNIQHFGAGTRLSVL.

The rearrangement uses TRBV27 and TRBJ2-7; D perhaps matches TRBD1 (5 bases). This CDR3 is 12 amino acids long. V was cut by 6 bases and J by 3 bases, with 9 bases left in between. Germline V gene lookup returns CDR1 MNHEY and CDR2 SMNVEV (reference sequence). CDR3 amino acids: CASRNRFYEQYF. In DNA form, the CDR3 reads TGTGCCAGCAGGAACAGGTTCTACGAGCAGTACTTC.

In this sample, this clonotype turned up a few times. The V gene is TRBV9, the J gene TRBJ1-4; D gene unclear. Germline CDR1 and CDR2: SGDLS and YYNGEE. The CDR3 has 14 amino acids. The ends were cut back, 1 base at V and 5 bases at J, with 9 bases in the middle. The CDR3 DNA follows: TGTGCCAGCAGCGTACTTCCGGTGAATGAAAAACTGTTTTTT. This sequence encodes CASSVLPVNEKLFF.